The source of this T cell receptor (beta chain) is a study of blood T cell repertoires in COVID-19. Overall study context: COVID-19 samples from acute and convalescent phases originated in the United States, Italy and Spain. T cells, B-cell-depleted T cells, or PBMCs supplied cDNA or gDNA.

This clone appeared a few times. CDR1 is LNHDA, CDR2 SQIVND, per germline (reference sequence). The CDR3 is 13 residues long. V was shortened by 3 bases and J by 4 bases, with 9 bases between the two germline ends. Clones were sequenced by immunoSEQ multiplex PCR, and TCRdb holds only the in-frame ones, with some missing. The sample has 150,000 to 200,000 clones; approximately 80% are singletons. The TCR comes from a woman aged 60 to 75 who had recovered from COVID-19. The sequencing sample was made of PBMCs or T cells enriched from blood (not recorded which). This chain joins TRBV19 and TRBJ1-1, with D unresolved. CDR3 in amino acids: CASSMWEATEAFF. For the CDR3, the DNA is TGTGCCAGTAGTATGTGGGAGGCCACTGAAGCTTTCTTT. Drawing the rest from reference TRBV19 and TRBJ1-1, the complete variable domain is DGGITQSPKYLFRKEGQNVTLSCEQNLNHDAMYWYRQDPGQGLRLIYYSQIVNDFQKGDIAEGYSVSREKKESFPLTVTSAQKNPTAFYLCASSMWEATEAFFGQGTRLTVV.